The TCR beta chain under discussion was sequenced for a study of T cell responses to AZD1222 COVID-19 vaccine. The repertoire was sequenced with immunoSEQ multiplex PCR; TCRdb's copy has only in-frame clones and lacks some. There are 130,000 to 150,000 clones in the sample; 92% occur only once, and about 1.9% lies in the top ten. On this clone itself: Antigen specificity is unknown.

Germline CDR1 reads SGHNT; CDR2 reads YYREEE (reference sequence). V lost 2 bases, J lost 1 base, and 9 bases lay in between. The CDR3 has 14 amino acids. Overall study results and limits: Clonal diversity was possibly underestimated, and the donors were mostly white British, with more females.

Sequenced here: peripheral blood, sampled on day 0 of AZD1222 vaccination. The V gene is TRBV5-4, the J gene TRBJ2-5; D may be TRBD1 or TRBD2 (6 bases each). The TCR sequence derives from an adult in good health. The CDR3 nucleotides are TGTGCCAGCAGCTTCGGGGGCATCCAAGAGACCCAGTACTTC. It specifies CASSFGGIQETQYF.